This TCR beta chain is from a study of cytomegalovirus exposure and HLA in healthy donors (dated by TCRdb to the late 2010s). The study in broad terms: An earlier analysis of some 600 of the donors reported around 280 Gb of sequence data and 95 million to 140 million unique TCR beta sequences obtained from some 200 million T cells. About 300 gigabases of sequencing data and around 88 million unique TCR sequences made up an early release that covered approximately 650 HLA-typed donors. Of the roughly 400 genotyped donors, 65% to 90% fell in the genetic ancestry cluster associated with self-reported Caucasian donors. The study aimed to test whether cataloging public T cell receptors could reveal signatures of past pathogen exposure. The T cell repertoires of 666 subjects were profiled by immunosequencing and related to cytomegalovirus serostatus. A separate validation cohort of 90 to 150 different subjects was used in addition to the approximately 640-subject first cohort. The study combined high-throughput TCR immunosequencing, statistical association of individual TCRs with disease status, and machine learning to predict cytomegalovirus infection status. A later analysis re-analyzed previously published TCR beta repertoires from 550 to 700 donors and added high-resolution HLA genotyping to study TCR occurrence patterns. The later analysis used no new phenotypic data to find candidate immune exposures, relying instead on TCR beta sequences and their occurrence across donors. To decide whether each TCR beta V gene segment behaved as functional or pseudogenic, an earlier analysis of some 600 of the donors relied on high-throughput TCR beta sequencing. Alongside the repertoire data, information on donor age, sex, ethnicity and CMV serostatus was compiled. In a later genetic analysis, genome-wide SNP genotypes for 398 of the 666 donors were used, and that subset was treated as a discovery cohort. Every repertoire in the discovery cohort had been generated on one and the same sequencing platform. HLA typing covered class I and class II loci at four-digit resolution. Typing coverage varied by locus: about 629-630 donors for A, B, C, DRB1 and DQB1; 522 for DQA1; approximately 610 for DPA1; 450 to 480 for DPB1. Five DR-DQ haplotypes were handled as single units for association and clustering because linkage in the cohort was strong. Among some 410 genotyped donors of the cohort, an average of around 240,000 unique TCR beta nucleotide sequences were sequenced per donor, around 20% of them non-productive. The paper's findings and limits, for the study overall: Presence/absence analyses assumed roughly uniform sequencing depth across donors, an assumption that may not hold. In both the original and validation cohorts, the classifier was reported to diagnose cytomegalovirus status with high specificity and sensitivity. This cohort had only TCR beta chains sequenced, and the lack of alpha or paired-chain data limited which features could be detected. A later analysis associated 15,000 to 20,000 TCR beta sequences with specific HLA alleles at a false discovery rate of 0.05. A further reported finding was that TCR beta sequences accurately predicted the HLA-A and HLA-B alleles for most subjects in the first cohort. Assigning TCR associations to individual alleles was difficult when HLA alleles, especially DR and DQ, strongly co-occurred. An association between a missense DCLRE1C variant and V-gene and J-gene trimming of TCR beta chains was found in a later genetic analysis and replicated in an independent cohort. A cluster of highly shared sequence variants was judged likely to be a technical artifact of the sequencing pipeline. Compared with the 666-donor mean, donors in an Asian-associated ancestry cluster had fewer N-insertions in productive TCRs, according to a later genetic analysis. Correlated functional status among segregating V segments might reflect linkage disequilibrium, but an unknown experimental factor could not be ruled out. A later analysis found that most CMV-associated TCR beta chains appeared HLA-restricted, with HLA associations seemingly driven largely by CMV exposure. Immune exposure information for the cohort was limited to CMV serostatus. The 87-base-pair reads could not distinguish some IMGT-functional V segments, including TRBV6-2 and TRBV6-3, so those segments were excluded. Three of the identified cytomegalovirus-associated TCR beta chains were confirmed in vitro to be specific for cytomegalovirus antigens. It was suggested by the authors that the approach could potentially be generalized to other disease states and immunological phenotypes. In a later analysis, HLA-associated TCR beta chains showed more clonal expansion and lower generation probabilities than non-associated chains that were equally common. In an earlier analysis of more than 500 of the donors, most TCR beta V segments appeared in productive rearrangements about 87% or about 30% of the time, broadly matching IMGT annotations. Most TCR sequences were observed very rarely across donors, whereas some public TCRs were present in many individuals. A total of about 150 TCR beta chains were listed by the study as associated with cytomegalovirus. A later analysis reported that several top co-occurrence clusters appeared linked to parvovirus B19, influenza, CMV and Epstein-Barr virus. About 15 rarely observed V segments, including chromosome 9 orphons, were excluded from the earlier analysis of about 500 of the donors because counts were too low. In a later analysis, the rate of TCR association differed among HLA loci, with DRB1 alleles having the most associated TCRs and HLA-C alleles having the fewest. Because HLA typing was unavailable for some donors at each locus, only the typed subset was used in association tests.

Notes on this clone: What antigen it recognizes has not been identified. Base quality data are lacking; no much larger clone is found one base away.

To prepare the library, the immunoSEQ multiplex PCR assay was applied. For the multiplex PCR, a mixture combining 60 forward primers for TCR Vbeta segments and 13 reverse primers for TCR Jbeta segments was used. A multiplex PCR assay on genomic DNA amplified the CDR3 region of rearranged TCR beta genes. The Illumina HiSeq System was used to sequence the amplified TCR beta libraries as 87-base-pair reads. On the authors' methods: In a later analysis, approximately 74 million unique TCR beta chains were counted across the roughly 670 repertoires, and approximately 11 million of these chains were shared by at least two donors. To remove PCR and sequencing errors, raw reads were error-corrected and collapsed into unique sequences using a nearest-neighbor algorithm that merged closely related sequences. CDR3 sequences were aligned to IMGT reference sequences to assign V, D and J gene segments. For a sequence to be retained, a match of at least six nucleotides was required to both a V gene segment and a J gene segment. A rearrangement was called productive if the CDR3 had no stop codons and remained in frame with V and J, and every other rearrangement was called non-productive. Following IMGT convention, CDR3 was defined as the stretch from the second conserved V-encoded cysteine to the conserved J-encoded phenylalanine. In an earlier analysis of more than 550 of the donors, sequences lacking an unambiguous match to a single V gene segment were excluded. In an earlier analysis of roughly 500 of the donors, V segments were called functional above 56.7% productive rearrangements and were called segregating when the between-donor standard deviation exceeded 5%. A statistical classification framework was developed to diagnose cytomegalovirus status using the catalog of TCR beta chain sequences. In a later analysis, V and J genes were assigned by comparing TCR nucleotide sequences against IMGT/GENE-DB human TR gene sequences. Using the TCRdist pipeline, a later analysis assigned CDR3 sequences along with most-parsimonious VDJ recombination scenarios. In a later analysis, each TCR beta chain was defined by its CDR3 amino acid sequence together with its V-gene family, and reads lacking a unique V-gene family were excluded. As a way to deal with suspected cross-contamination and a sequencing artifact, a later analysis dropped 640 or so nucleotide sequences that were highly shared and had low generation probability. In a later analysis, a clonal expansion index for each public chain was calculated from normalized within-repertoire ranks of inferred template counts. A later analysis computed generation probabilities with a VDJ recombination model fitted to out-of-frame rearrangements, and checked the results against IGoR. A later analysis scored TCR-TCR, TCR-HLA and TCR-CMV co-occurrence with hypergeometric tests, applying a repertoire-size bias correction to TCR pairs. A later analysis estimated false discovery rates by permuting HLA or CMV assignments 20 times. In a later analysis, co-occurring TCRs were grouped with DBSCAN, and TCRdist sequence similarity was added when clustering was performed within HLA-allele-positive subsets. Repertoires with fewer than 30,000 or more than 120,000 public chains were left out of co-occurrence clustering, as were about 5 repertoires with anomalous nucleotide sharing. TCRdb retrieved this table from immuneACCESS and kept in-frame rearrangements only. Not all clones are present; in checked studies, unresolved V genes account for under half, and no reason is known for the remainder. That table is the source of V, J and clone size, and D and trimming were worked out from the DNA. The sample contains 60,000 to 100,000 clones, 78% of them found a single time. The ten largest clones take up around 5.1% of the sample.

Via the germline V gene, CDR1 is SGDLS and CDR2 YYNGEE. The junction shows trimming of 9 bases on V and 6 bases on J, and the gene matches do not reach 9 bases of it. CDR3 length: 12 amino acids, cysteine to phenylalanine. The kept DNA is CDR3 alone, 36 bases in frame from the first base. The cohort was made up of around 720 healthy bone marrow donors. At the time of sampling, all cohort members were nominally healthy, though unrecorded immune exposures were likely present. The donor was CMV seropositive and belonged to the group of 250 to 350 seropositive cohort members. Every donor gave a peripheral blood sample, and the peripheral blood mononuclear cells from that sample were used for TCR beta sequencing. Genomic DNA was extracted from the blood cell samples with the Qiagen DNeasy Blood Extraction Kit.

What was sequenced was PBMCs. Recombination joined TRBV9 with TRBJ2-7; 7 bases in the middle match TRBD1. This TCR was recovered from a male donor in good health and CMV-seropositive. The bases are TGTGCCATTGCGCAGCCAGGGGGCGAGCAGTACTTC. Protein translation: CAIAQPGGEQYF.